This T cell receptor (beta chain) stems from a study of blood T cell repertoires in COVID-19. Study at large: Samples came from the United States, Italy and Spain, spanning acute and convalescent COVID-19. In each case, the material was cDNA or gDNA derived from T cells, B-cell-depleted T cells, or PBMCs.

Trimming removed 1 base from V and 9 bases from J, with 10 bases in between. The length of the CDR3 is 14 residues. CDR1 and CDR2 from the germline V gene are SNHLY and FYNNEI. As originally analysed: Amplification with reference gene primers provided the estimates of nucleated cell counts. Clones were read by immunoSEQ multiplex PCR, and TCRdb kept only the in-frame ones, dropping some. Clone size and V and J calls were adopted from that table, with D and trimming inferred from the DNA. The sample lists roughly 150,000 clones, around nine tenths seen once, with more than 2% in the top ten. Sequenced: peripheral blood. The chain has TRBV2 and TRBJ1-6; a weak D match, TRBD1 (6 bases). The receptor was derived from a woman aged 70-85 years with acute or convalescent COVID-19. The CDR3 spells CASSEVQGSSPLHF. The CDR3 DNA reads as TGTGCCAGCAGTGAAGTGCAGGGGAGTTCACCCCTCCACTTT.